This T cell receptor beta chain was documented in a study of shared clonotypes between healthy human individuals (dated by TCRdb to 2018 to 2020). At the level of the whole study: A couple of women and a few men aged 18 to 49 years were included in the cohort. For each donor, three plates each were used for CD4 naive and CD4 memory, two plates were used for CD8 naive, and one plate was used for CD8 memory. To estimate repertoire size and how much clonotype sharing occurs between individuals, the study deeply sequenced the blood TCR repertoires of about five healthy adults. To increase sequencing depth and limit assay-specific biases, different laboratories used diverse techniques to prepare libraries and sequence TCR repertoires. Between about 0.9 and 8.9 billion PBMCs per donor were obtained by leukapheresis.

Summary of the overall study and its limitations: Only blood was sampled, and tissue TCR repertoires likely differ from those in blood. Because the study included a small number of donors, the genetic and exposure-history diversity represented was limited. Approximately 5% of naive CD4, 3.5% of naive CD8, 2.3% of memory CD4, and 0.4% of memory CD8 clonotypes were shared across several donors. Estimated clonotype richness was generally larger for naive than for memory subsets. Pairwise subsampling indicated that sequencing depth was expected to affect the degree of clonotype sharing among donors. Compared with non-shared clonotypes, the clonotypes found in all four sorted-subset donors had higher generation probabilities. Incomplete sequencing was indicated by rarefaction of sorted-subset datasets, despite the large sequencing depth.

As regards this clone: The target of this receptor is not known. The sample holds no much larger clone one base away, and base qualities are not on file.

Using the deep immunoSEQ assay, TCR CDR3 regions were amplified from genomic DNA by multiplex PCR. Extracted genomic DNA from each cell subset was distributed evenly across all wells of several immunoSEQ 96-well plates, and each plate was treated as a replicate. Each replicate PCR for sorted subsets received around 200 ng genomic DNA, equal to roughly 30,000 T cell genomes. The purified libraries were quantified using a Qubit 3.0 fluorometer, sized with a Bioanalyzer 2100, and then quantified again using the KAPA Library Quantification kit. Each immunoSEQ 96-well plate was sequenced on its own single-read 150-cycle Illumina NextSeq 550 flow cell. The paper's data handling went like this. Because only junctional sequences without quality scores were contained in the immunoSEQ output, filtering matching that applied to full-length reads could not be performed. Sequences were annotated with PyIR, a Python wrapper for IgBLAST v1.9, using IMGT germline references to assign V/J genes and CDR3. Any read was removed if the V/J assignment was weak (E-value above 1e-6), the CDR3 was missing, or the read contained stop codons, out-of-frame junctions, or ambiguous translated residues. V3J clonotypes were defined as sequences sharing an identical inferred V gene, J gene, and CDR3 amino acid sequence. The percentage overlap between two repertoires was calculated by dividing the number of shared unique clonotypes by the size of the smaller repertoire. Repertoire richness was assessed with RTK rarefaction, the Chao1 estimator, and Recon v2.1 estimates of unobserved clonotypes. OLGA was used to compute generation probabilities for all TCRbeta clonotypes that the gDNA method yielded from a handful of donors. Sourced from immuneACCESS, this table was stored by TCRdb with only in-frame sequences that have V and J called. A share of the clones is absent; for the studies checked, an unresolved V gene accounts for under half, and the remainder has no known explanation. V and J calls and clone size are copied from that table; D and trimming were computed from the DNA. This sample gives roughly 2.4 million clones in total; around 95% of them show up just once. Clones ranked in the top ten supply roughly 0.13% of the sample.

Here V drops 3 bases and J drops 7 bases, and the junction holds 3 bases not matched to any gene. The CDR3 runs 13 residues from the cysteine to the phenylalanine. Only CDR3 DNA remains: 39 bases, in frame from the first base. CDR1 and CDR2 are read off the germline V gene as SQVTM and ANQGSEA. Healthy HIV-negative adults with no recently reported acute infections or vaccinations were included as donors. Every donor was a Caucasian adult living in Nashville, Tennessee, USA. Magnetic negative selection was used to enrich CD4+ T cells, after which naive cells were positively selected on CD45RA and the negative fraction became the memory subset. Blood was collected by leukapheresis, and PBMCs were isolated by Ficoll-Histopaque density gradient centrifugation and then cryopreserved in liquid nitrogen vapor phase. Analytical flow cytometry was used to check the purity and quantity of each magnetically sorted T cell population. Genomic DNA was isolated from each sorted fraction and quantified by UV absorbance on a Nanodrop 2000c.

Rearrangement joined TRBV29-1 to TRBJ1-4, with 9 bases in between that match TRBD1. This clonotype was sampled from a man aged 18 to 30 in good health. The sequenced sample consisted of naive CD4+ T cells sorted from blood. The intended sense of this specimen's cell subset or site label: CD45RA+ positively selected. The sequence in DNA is TGCAGCGTTGACGTGACAGGGGGTGAAAAACTGTTTTTT. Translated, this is CSVDVTGGEKLFF.